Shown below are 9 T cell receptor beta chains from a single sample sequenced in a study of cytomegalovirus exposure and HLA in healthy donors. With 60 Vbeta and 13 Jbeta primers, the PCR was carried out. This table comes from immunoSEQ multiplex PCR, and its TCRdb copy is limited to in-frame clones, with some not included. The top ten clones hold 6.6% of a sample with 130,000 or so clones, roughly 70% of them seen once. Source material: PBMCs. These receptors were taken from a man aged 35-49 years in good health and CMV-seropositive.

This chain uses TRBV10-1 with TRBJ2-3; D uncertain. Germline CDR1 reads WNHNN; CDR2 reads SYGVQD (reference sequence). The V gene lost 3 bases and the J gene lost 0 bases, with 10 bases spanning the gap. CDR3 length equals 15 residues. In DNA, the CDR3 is TGCGCCAGCAGTGATCGTGGGCGAAGCACAGATACGCAGTATTTT. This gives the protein CASSDRGRSTDTQYF.

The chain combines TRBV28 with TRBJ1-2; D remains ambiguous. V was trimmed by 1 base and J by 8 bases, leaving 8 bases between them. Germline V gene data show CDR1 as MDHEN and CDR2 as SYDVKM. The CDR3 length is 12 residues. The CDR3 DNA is TGTGCCAGCAGTTTATTGAGGCAAGGCTACACCTTC. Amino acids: CASSLLRQGYTF.

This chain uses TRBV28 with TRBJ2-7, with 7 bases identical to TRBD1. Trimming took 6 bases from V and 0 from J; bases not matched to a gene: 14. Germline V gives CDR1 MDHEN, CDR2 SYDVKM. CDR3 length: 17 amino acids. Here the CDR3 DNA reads TGTGCCAGCAGCTCCCGGACAGGACTGACGAGCTCCTACGAGCAGTACTTC. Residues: CASSSRTGLTSSYEQYF.

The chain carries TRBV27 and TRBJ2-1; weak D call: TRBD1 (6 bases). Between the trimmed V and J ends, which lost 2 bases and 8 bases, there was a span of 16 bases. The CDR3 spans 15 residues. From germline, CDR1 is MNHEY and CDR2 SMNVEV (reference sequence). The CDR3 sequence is CASSLRTASLHEQFF. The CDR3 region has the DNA TGTGCCAGCAGTTTAAGGACAGCGTCTCTCCATGAGCAGTTCTTC.

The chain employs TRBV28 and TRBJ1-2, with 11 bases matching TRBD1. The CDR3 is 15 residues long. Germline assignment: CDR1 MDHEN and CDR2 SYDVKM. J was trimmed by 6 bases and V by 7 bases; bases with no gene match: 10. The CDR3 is CASNRPGQGVNGYTF. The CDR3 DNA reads TGTGCCAGCAACCGCCCGGGACAGGGGGTAAATGGCTACACCTTC.

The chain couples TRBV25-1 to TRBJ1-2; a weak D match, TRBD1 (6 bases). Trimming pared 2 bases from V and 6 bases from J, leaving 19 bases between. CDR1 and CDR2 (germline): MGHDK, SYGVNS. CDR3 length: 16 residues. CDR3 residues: CASSEPHRGGRDGYTF. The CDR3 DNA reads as TGTGCCAGCAGTGAACCACACCGGGGGGGGCGGGATGGCTACACCTTC.

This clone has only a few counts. CDR3 in amino acids: CASSRDPGERNQPQHF. DNA of the CDR3: TGCGCCAGCAGCCGAGACCCAGGGGAACGCAATCAGCCCCAGCATTTT. This sequence joins TRBV4-1 and TRBJ1-5; D perhaps matches TRBD1 (6 bases). The CDR3 loop spans 16 amino acids. In germline, CDR1 is MGHRA, CDR2 YSYEKL. The V and J ends lost 4 bases and 2 bases respectively, with 15 bases between them.

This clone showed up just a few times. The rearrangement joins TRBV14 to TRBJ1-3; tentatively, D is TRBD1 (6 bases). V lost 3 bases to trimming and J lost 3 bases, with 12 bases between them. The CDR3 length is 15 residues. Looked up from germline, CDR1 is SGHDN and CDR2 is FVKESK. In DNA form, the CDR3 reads TGTGCCAGCAGCCATAGGACAGTCGGTGGAAACACCATATATTTT. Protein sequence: CASSHRTVGGNTIYF.

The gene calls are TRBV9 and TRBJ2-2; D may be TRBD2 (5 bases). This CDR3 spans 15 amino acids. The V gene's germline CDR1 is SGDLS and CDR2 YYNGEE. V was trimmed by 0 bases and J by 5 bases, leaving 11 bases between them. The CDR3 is CASSVGPSWTGELFF. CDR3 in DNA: TGTGCCAGCAGCGTAGGCCCTAGCTGGACCGGGGAGCTGTTTTTT.